These 20 T cell receptor beta chains originate from one sample sequenced in a study of cytomegalovirus exposure and HLA in healthy donors. PCR was performed using 60 Vbeta and 13 Jbeta primers. Only in-frame clones appear in the TCRdb table, and some are missing; sequencing was by immunoSEQ multiplex PCR. Of 180,000 or so clones listed, 80% to 90% were seen once; the top ten hold about 9.3%. Input material: PBMCs. The receptors here all came from a man aged 18 to 30 in good health and CMV-seropositive.

This clone was seen more than once but under ten times. V usage is TRBV7-9 and J usage is TRBJ1-6, with D tentatively TRBD1 (5 bases). There are 14 residues in the CDR3. Germline V gene data show CDR1 as SEHNR and CDR2 as FQNEAQ (reference sequence). Trimming left V 5 bases short and J 11 bases short, with 16 bases between. CDR3 bases: TGTGCCAGCAGCGGAACCACAGGCTACACACCCCTCCACTTT. Its protein product is CASSGTTGYTPLHF.

The J gene is TRBJ1-4, the V gene TRBV7-9; no clear D. Trimming removed 6 bases at V and 8 bases at J, with 16 bases between. The V gene's germline CDR1 is SEHNR and CDR2 FQNEAQ (reference sequence). The CDR3 sequence is 14 residues long. The chain's CDR3 is CASRSLNSGEKLFF. CDR3 nucleotides: TGTGCCAGCAGGTCACTAAATTCTGGGGAAAAACTGTTTTTT.

This chain connects TRBV5-6 to TRBJ2-5; 7 nucleotides agree with TRBD2. Germline V CDR1 and CDR2: SGHDT, YYEEEE. This CDR3 spans 12 amino acids. The V segment lost 4 bases and the J segment 7 bases; nucleotides outside the gene matches: 4. The CDR3 here is CASSPWGGTQYF. CDR3 DNA sequence: TGTGCCAGCAGCCCCTGGGGGGGGACCCAGTACTTC.

In nucleotides, the CDR3 is TGTGCCAGCAGAGGACCCGGGACATCACAAAACATTCAGTACTTC. Its translation: CASRGPGTSQNIQYF. The rearrangement uses TRBV7-2 and TRBJ2-4, with TRBD1 as a possible D gene (6 bases). Germline loops: CDR1 SGHTA, CDR2 FQGNSA. Trimming pared 6 bases from V and 5 bases from J, leaving 17 bases between. CDR3 size: 15 residues.

This rearrangement joins TRBV18 to TRBJ1-4, with TRBD1 matching 7 bases. Trimming removed 1 base from V and 0 bases from J; junction bases left unmatched: 2. Germline CDR1 is KGHSH and CDR2 is LQKENI. The CDR3 runs to 16 residues. Written as DNA, the CDR3 is TGTGCCAGCTCACCACGCGGGACAGCAACTAATGAAAAACTGTTTTTT. It encodes CASSPRGTATNEKLFF.

This clone was detected a few times. The chain recombines TRBV7-6 with TRBJ1-4; D is uncertain. This CDR3 is 14 amino acids long. Trimming left V 2 bases short and J 0 bases short, with 4 bases between. Germline assignment: CDR1 SGHVS and CDR2 FNYEAQ. CDR3 sequence (DNA): TGTGCCAGCAGCTTAAGAGCAACTAATGAAAAACTGTTTTTT. This codes for CASSLRATNEKLFF. Complete variable domain (other parts from reference TRBV7-6 and TRBJ1-4): GAGVSQSPRYKVTKRGQDVALRCDPISGHVSLYWYRQALGQGPEFLTYFNYEAQQDKSGLPNDRFSAERPEGSISTLTIQRTEQRDSAMYRCASSLRATNEKLFFGSGTQLSVL.

The chain is built from TRBV27 and TRBJ1-2, with D possibly being TRBD1 (6 bases). CDR1 and CDR2 from the germline V gene are MNHEY and SMNVEV (reference sequence). The CDR3 covers 13 residues. V lost 7 bases, J lost 3 bases, and 12 bases lay in between. The CDR3, as DNA: TGTGCCAGCACCAACAGGGAATACTATGGCTACACCTTC. Protein product: CASTNREYYGYTF.

V usage is TRBV14 and J usage is TRBJ2-5; tentatively, D is TRBD1 (6 bases). Near its end, the DNA agrees better with TRBJ2-7, so the J call may be wrong. Germline V gene data show CDR1 as SGHDN and CDR2 as FVKESK. The CDR3 has 16 residues. This CDR3 reads CASSQDLWTAHYEQYF. The CDR3 coding sequence is TGTGCCAGCAGCCAAGATTTGTGGACAGCCCACTACGAGCAGTACTTC.

The J gene is TRBJ1-2, the V gene TRBV14, with D possibly matching TRBD1 (5 bases). Trimming took 0 bases from V and 4 from J, leaving 9 bases between them. Germline assignment: CDR1 SGHDN and CDR2 FVKESK. The CDR3 sequence is 14 residues long. The CDR3 DNA reads TGTGCCAGCAGCCAAGATCAGGGTTCCTATGGCTACACCTTC. Translation gives CASSQDQGSYGYTF. Together with reference TRBV14 and TRBJ1-2, the CDR3 gives the full variable domain: EAGVTQFPSHSVIEKGQTVTLRCDPISGHDNLYWYRRVMGKEIKFLLHFVKESKQDESGMPNNRFLAERTGGTYSTLKVQPAELEDSGVYFCASSQDQGSYGYTFGSGTRLTVV.

This sequence joins TRBV5-4 and TRBJ2-1; TRBD2 matches at 7 bases. The V gene end was trimmed by 4 bases and the J gene end by 0 bases; junction bases not matched to a gene: 4. CDR1 and CDR2 from the germline V gene are SGHNT and YYREEE (reference sequence). This CDR3 is 15 amino acids long. The CDR3 DNA reads as TGTGCCAGCAGCCCACGGACTAGCTCCTACAATGAGCAGTTCTTC. It codes for CASSPRTSSYNEQFF.

The chain uses TRBV27 and TRBJ1-1; perhaps TRBD1 as D (5 bases). Germline lookup yields CDR1 MNHEY and CDR2 SMNVEV (reference sequence). V was clipped by 8 bases and J by 4 bases, with 17 bases between them. CDR3 length: 14 residues. CDR3 sequence reads: CASGPGYGGTEAFF. The DNA of the CDR3 is TGTGCCAGCGGTCCAGGGTATGGCGGCACTGAAGCTTTCTTT.

This chain uses TRBV30 with TRBJ2-1, with TRBD2 as a possible D gene (6 bases). CDR1 and CDR2 from the germline V gene are GTSNPN and SVGIG (reference sequence). The length of the CDR3 is 17 residues. V shed 5 bases and J shed 5 bases, with 25 bases lying between them. In DNA, the CDR3 is TGTGCCTGGTCCGCTTCGCAACGGCGGGGTCCCCACAATGAGCAGTTCTTC. This translates into CAWSASQRRGPHNEQFF.

The V and J genes are TRBV2 and TRBJ2-3; no clear D. This CDR3 contains 13 residues. Germline assignment: CDR1 SNHLY and CDR2 FYNNEI. Trimming took 2 bases from V and 6 from J, leaving 9 bases between them. CDR3 protein: CASSESTMDTQYF. As DNA, the CDR3 is TGTGCCAGCAGTGAATCGACAATGGATACGCAGTATTTT.

This chain connects TRBV7-9 to TRBJ2-7; D might be TRBD1 (6 bases). CDR3 size: 16 residues. V was cut by 5 bases and J by 0 bases, with 17 bases left in between. Germline assignment: CDR1 SEHNR and CDR2 FQNEAQ (reference sequence). This chain's CDR3 is CASSLYRAPSSYEQYF. The DNA of the CDR3 is TGTGCCAGCAGCCTCTACAGGGCCCCAAGCTCCTACGAGCAGTACTTC.

The J gene is TRBJ1-5, the V gene TRBV25-1, with D possibly matching TRBD1 (5 bases). The V and J ends lost 5 bases and 2 bases respectively, with 22 bases between them. This CDR3 region has 18 residues. CDR1 MGHDK and CDR2 SYGVNS come from the germline V gene. CDR3 nucleotides: TGTGCCAGCAGTCCCTGCCAAACCAGGGTCGATGGCAATCAGCCCCAGCATTTT. This sequence encodes CASSPCQTRVDGNQPQHF.

The rearrangement links TRBV6-5 to TRBJ2-4; 13 nucleotides match TRBD2. The CDR3 length is 15 residues. The ends lost 6 bases at V and 8 bases at J; junction bases unmatched: 7. CDR1 and CDR2 (germline): MNHEY, SVGAGI. The CDR3 spells CASRRTSGGRYIQYF. The DNA for the CDR3 is TGTGCCAGCAGACGGACTAGCGGGGGCCGGTACATTCAGTACTTC.

This clone was seen a single time. This chain connects TRBV29-1 to TRBJ1-2; 9 bases map to TRBD1. The V and J ends lost 6 bases and 4 bases, in that order; junction bases with no gene match: 6. CDR1 and CDR2 (germline): SQVTM, ANQGSEA. The CDR3 is made up of 13 amino acids. CDR3 sequence (DNA): TGCAGCGTCGCACTGGACAGGGGCTATGGCTACACCTTC. Encoded protein: CSVALDRGYGYTF. Full variable domain (missing parts from reference TRBV29-1 and TRBJ1-2): SAVISQKPSRDICQRGTSLTIQCQVDSQVTMMFWYRQQPGQSLTLIATANQGSEATYESGFVIDKFPISRPNLTFSTLTVSNMSPEDSSIYLCSVALDRGYGYTFGSGTRLTVV.

This clone was seen once. CDR3: CASSLDGGPQPQHF. The DNA of the CDR3 is TGTGCCAGCAGCTTAGATGGGGGCCCTCAGCCCCAGCATTTT. The chain is built from TRBV7-2 and TRBJ1-5, with TRBD1 as a possible D gene (6 bases). With 1 base removed from V and 6 bases from J, the gap between germline ends came to 10 bases. The germline gives CDR1 SGHTA, CDR2 FQGNSA. The CDR3 has 14 amino acids. Combining the CDR3 with reference TRBV7-2 and TRBJ1-5 gives the whole variable domain GAGVSQSPSNKVTEKGKDVELRCDPISGHTALYWYRQSLGQGLEFLIYFQGNSAPDKSGLPSDRFSAERTGGSVSTLTIQRTQQEDSAVYLCASSLDGGPQPQHFGDGTRLSIL.

The chain uses TRBV6-1 and TRBJ2-3, with D possibly TRBD2 on 6 matching bases. Trimming left V 3 bases short and J 8 bases short, with 12 bases between. The CDR3 spans 13 residues. Germline CDR1 is MNHNS and CDR2 is SASEGT. CDR3 DNA: TGTGCCAGCAGTGATCGGCAGGGACTTACGCAGTATTTT. Amino acid sequence: CASSDRQGLTQYF.

The rearrangement links TRBV7-3 to TRBJ1-5; 7 bases agree with TRBD1. The germline V gene has CDR1 SGHTA and CDR2 FQGTGA. CDR3 length: 15 residues. V lost 2 bases to trimming and J lost 4 bases; unmatched junction nucleotides: 5. CDR3 protein: CASSLAGGPNQPQHF. CDR3 in DNA: TGTGCCAGCAGCTTAGCAGGGGGTCCAAATCAGCCCCAGCATTTT.